These 25 T cell receptor beta chains were sequenced from one sample in a study of blood T cell repertoires in COVID-19. Clones were sequenced by immunoSEQ multiplex PCR, and TCRdb holds only the in-frame ones, with some missing. Of about 240,000 clones listed, around 87% are singletons. Sequencing was performed on peripheral blood. The receptor set was obtained from an older woman with active or convalescent COVID-19.

This clone showed up just a few times. This chain uses TRBV19 with TRBJ2-7; 8 bases fit TRBD1. The V gene's germline CDR1 is LNHDA and CDR2 SQIVND (reference sequence). This CDR3 has 15 amino acids. J lost 6 bases, V lost 5 bases, and 12 bases had no gene match. The CDR3 bases are TGTGCCAGTAGTCCTCAGGGGGCGCGGTCGCCCGAGCAGTACTTC. It specifies CASSPQGARSPEQYF. The entire variable domain, with the rest obtained from reference TRBV19 and TRBJ2-7, is as follows: DGGITQSPKYLFRKEGQNVTLSCEQNLNHDAMYWYRQDPGQGLRLIYYSQIVNDFQKGDIAEGYSVSREKKESFPLTVTSAQKNPTAFYLCASSPQGARSPEQYFGPGTRLTVT.

The chain is built from TRBV7-6 and TRBJ1-2; D might be TRBD1 (5 bases). The CDR3 is made up of 14 amino acids. Trimming stripped 6 bases from V and 5 bases from J, with 16 bases between. Per the germline V gene, CDR1 is SGHVS and CDR2 is FNYEAQ. CDR3 residues: CASSGGLTGYGYTF. CDR3 coding DNA: TGTGCCAGCAGTGGGGGACTTACTGGGTATGGCTACACCTTC.

As to this clone: Different DNA sequences within this sample yield the same CDR3. The chain recombines TRBV5-1 with TRBJ2-7, with TRBD1 matching over 8 bases. Looked up from germline, CDR1 is SGHRS and CDR2 is YFSETQ. The CDR3 loop spans 14 amino acids. With 0 bases clipped from V and 3 bases from J, the junction kept 2 bases outside the gene matches. The CDR3 is CASSLAGTGYEQYF. The CDR3 DNA reads as TGCGCCAGCAGCTTGGCCGGGACAGGCTACGAGCAGTACTTC. Based on the CDR3 plus reference TRBV5-1 and TRBJ2-7, the full variable domain is KAGVTQTPRYLIKTRGQQVTLSCSPISGHRSVSWYQQTPGQGLQFLFEYFSETQRNKGNFPGRFSGRQFSNSRSEMNVSTLELGDSALYLCASSLAGTGYEQYFGPGTRLTVT.

CDR3 loop: CSGGEGGNQPQHF. CDR3 coding DNA: TGCAGCGGGGGTGAGGGGGGCAATCAGCCCCAGCATTTT. The rearrangement uses TRBV29-1 and TRBJ1-5; a possible D gene is TRBD1 (6 bases). The CDR3 totals 13 residues. Germline V gene sequence: CDR1 SQVTM, CDR2 ANQGSEA. V dropped 7 bases and J dropped 2 bases, with 12 bases sitting between them.

The chain joins TRBV4-3 to TRBJ2-6; a weak D match, TRBD1 (5 bases). Germline V gene sequence: CDR1 LGHNA, CDR2 YSLEER. The V end lost 4 bases, the J end lost 0 bases, and 16 bases lay between the germline ends. The length of the CDR3 is 18 residues. The CDR3 DNA sequence: TGCGCCAGCAGCCGTTGGGGCCAGGGAACCTCTGGGGCCAACGTCCTGACTTTC. Amino acids: CASSRWGQGTSGANVLTF.

This chain links TRBV4-1 with TRBJ2-7, with TRBD2 matching 7 bases. Trimming removed 0 bases from V and 3 bases from J; junction bases left unmatched: 17. Germline CDR1 is MGHRA and CDR2 is YSYEKL. The CDR3 loop spans 19 amino acids. CDR3 DNA sequence: TGCGCCAGCAGCCAAGAGGGGGGGGTAGTAAGAGGACTACGCTACGAGCAGTACTTC. Protein: CASSQEGGVVRGLRYEQYF.

The chain couples TRBV6-5 to TRBJ2-5; 14 positions match TRBD2. This CDR3 has 16 residues. The germline V gene encodes CDR1 MNHEY and CDR2 SVGAGI. V shed 4 bases and J 8 bases; nucleotides not matched to a gene: 9. The CDR3 region is CASSFRLAGGLGTQYF. The CDR3 DNA sequence: TGTGCCAGCAGTTTCAGACTAGCGGGGGGGTTGGGAACCCAGTACTTC.

The gene calls are TRBV3-1 (or the pseudogene TRBV3-2) and TRBJ1-6; weak D call: TRBD1 (6 bases). V was cut by 1 base and J by 10 bases, with 20 bases left in between. The CDR3 sequence is 17 residues long. Germline CDR1 is LGHDT and CDR2 is YNNKEL (reference sequence). The CDR3: CASSQGSTGLTRSPLHF. The CDR3 DNA follows: TGTGCCAGCAGCCAAGGTAGCACAGGGCTCACCCGCTCACCCCTCCACTTT.

The rearrangement uses TRBV21-1 and TRBJ1-5; the DNA was not compared with TRBD1, the D call given in the table. TRBV21-1 is a listed pseudogene. CDR3 length equals 19 residues. CDR3: CASSKRDRGVGYSNQPQHF. DNA for the CDR3: TGTGCCAGCAGCAAACGCGACAGGGGAGTTGGCTATAGCAATCAGCCCCAGCATTTT.

V is TRBV6-5 and J is TRBJ1-1; 8 bases map to TRBD1. Per germline, CDR1 MNHEY and CDR2 SVGAGI. V lost 2 bases to trimming and J lost 3 bases; unmatched junction nucleotides: 8. CDR3 length equals 16 residues. In DNA, the CDR3 is TGTGCCAGCAGTTACATACAGGGGGGGGCGGACACTGAAGCTTTCTTT. It is translated as CASSYIQGGADTEAFF.

The chain couples TRBV7-2 to TRBJ2-5; 9 bases fit TRBD2. CDR1 is SGHTA, CDR2 FQGNSA, per germline. This CDR3 is 14 amino acids long. V lost 5 bases to trimming and J lost 3 bases; unmatched junction nucleotides: 4. This CDR3 is CASSIGLAKETQYF. CDR3 nucleotide sequence: TGTGCCAGCAGCATAGGACTAGCGAAAGAGACCCAGTACTTC.

As regards this clone: The sample carries other DNA sequences with the same CDR3. The gene calls are TRBV6-2 or TRBV6-3 and TRBJ2-6; TRBD1 matches 11 bases. The CDR3 is 17 residues long. Per the germline V gene, CDR1 is MNHEY and CDR2 is SVGEGT. The J segment lost 1 base and the V segment lost 5 bases, leaving 4 bases of the junction unmatched. DNA of the CDR3: TGTGCCAGCAGTACCGGGACAGGGGGATCTGGGGCCAACGTCCTGACTTTC. Translating gives CASSTGTGGSGANVLTF.

The rearrangement links TRBV7-2 to TRBJ2-7; tentative D call: TRBD1 (6 bases). CDR1 and CDR2 (germline): SGHTA, FQGNSA. The CDR3 totals 12 residues. V lost 2 bases and J 10 bases, leaving 12 bases between the germline ends. This chain's CDR3 is CASSLMGQRQYF. Written as DNA, the CDR3 is TGTGCCAGCAGCTTAATGGGACAAAGACAGTACTTC.

This clone was seen a single time. The chain has TRBV19 and TRBJ1-2; D may be TRBD1 (5 bases). The germline gives CDR1 LNHDA, CDR2 SQIVND (reference sequence). The CDR3 has 16 residues. The V gene lost 3 bases and the J gene lost 9 bases, with 23 bases spanning the gap. CDR3 residues: CASSIARQSQRVSYTF. In DNA form, the CDR3 reads TGTGCCAGTAGTATTGCCCGACAGTCTCAAAGGGTTAGCTACACCTTC.

This rearrangement joins TRBV11-2 to TRBJ2-1, with TRBD2 matching 11 bases. CDR1 and CDR2 from the germline V gene are SGHAT and FQNNGV. V gave up 7 bases and J gave up 7 bases; unmatched junction bases: 9. CDR3 length: 15 residues. CDR3 protein: CASTLTSGEFNEQFF. The CDR3 region has the DNA TGTGCCAGCACCCTGACTAGCGGGGAATTTAATGAGCAGTTCTTC.

This chain joins TRBV3-1 (or the pseudogene TRBV3-2) and TRBJ2-1; D is ambiguous. The ends were cut back, 4 bases at V and 4 bases at J, with 8 bases in the middle. Germline CDR1 and CDR2: LGHDT and YNNKEL (reference sequence). The CDR3 runs to 13 residues. The CDR3 DNA sequence: TGTGCCAGCAGCCTAGACCGGTACAATGAGCAGTTCTTC. Translated: CASSLDRYNEQFF.

The J gene is TRBJ1-4, the V gene TRBV6-5, with 10 nucleotides matching TRBD1. The V segment lost 11 bases and the J segment 8 bases; nucleotides outside the gene matches: 5. The CDR3 loop spans 12 amino acids. Germline assignment: CDR1 MNHEY and CDR2 SVGAGI. The CDR3 sequence is CASRTGGEKLFF. The CDR3 coding sequence is TGTGCCTCCAGGACAGGGGGGGAAAAACTGTTTTTT.

The rearrangement uses TRBV2 and TRBJ1-5, with 7 nucleotides matching TRBD1. With V trimmed by 7 bases and J by 1 base, 7 bases remained unmatched. CDR1 SNHLY and CDR2 FYNNEI come from the germline V gene. This CDR3 has 15 amino acids. The CDR3 region has the DNA TGTGCCAGCAATGGACAGGTTGGCAGCAATCAGCCCCAGCATTTT. It yields the protein CASNGQVGSNQPQHF.

The chain is built from TRBV11-2 and TRBJ1-1; no clear D. Trimming removed 3 bases from V and 4 bases from J, with 9 bases in between. The germline CDR1 and CDR2 sequences are SGHAT and FQNNGV. CDR3 size: 13 residues. The CDR3, as DNA: TGTGCCAGCAGCTTCGGGGAAGGCACTGAAGCTTTCTTT. Translated, it gives CASSFGEGTEAFF.

V usage is TRBV7-9 and J usage is TRBJ2-7; no clear D. Between the trimmed V and J ends, which lost 1 base and 3 bases, there was a span of 7 bases. This CDR3 is built from 13 residues. Germline CDR1 and CDR2: SEHNR and FQNEAQ (reference sequence). The CDR3 bases are TGTGCCAGCAGCTTAGGGGCGTTCTACGAGCAGTACTTC. Its translation: CASSLGAFYEQYF. The full variable domain, rest sourced from reference TRBV7-9 and TRBJ2-7, is DTGVSQNPRHKITKRGQNVTFRCDPISEHNRLYWYRQTLGQGPEFLTYFQNEAQLEKSRLLSDRFSAERPKGSFSTLEIQRTEQGDSAMYLCASSLGAFYEQYFGPGTRLTVT.

This clone appeared a single time. The rearrangement joins TRBV6-5 to TRBJ1-1, with TRBD1 as a possible D gene (6 bases). This CDR3 is 14 amino acids long. Trimming took off 6 bases at V and 2 bases at J, with 13 bases between the two ends. The V gene's germline CDR1 is MNHEY and CDR2 SVGAGI. The CDR3 region is CASRLGASNTEAFF. DNA for the CDR3: TGTGCCAGCAGGTTGGGGGCCTCAAACACTGAAGCTTTCTTT.

This chain connects TRBV7-2 to TRBJ2-5; D is uncertain. The CDR3 is 14 amino acids. Looked up from germline, CDR1 is SGHTA and CDR2 is FQGNSA. V was pared by 1 base and J by 2 bases, with 8 bases between. DNA of the CDR3: TGTGCCAGCAGCTTAGTTAACAGACAAGAGACCCAGTACTTC. This encodes CASSLVNRQETQYF. The full variable domain, its missing parts supplied by reference TRBV7-2 and TRBJ2-5, is GAGVSQSPSNKVTEKGKDVELRCDPISGHTALYWYRQSLGQGLEFLIYFQGNSAPDKSGLPSDRFSAERTGGSVSTLTIQRTQQEDSAVYLCASSLVNRQETQYFGPGTRLLVL.

This clone has more than one count but fewer than ten. This chain links TRBV15 with TRBJ1-2; the match to TRBD1 covers 8 bases. The CDR3 consists of 15 residues. With 0 bases clipped from V and 2 bases from J, the junction kept 2 bases outside the gene matches. Germline assignment: CDR1 LNHNV and CDR2 YYDKDF (reference sequence). CDR3 DNA: TGTGCCACCAGCAGAGACAGGGGGCTAAACTATGGCTACACCTTC. It yields the protein CATSRDRGLNYGYTF.

This sequence joins TRBV7-8 and TRBJ1-2; D call uncertain. The CDR3 spans 13 residues. Germline V gene sequence: CDR1 SGHVS, CDR2 FQNEAQ. V lost 3 bases, J lost 5 bases, and 10 bases lay in between. CDR3 protein: CASSFRVNYGYTF. DNA for the CDR3: TGTGCCAGCAGCTTCCGGGTCAATTATGGCTACACCTTC.

The V gene is TRBV5-4, the J gene TRBJ1-1, with D perhaps TRBD1 (5 bases). The V gene lost 3 bases and the J gene lost 4 bases, with 16 bases spanning the gap. The CDR3 contains 15 residues. The germline V gene encodes CDR1 SGHNT and CDR2 YYREEE (reference sequence). Here the CDR3 reads CASSWGRRGSTEAFF. The CDR3 DNA follows: TGTGCCAGCAGCTGGGGAAGGAGGGGTAGCACTGAAGCTTTCTTT.